This T cell receptor beta chain is from a study of cytomegalovirus exposure and HLA in healthy donors (dated by TCRdb to the late 2010s). For the wider study: According to an earlier analysis of 587 of the donors, 150 million to 200 million T cells yielded roughly 100 million unique TCR beta sequences and 276 Gb of sequence data. A later genetic analysis took genome-wide SNP genotypes for about 65% of the roughly 670 donors and used that subset as a discovery cohort. Roughly five DR-DQ haplotypes were treated as single units for association and clustering because of strong linkage in the cohort. Using immunosequencing, the study profiled T cell repertoires from 550 to 750 subjects and related those repertoires to cytomegalovirus serostatus. Rather than using new phenotypic data, the later analysis identified candidate immune exposures from TCR beta sequences and from how often those sequences occurred across donors. A separate validation cohort of 100 to 150 different subjects was used in addition to the approximately 640-subject first cohort. HLA typing covered class I and class II loci at four-digit resolution. An early release that covered 500 to 800 HLA-typed donors contained 300 to 350 gigabases of sequencing data and tens of millions of unique TCR sequences. Donor age, sex, ethnicity and CMV serostatus were collected together with the repertoire data. The study combined high-throughput TCR immunosequencing, statistical association of individual TCRs with disease status, and machine learning to predict cytomegalovirus infection status. In a later analysis, previously published TCR beta repertoires from some 640 donors were re-analyzed and high-resolution HLA genotyping was added so that TCR occurrence patterns could be studied. Of the roughly 400 genotyped donors, roughly 80% fell in the genetic ancestry cluster associated with self-reported Caucasian donors. To decide whether each TCR beta V gene segment behaved as functional or pseudogenic, an earlier analysis of over 500 of the donors relied on high-throughput TCR beta sequencing. All discovery cohort repertoires had been generated using a single sequencing platform. Typing coverage varied by locus: roughly 629-640 donors for A, B, C, DRB1 and DQB1; roughly 510 for DQA1; nearly 610 for DPA1; approximately 450 for DPB1. Among 398 genotyped donors of the cohort, an average of 235,054 unique TCR beta nucleotide sequences were sequenced per donor, about a sixth of them non-productive. The study was designed to test whether signatures of past pathogen exposure could be identified by cataloging public T cell receptors. General findings and caveats noted by the study authors: In both the original and validation cohorts, the classifier was reported to diagnose cytomegalovirus status with high specificity and sensitivity. A later analysis found that TCR association rates varied across HLA loci, with DRB1 alleles showing the most associated TCRs and HLA-C alleles the fewest. In an earlier analysis of over 550 of the donors, most TCR beta V segments were observed in productive rearrangements about 87% or about 30% of the time, broadly matching IMGT annotations. HLA typing was unavailable for some donors at each locus, so association tests used only the typed subset. Most TCR sequences were observed very rarely across donors, whereas some public TCRs were present in many individuals. The study listed 170 or so TCR beta chains as associated with cytomegalovirus. Several of the top co-occurrence clusters appeared to be linked to parvovirus B19, influenza, CMV and Epstein-Barr virus, according to a later analysis. Most CMV-associated TCR beta chains appeared to be HLA-restricted in a later analysis, and the HLA associations seemed to be driven largely by CMV exposure. A further reported finding was that TCR beta sequences accurately predicted the HLA-A and HLA-B alleles for most subjects in the first cohort. The authors suggested that the approach could potentially be generalized to other disease states and immunological phenotypes. The presence/absence analyses assumed that sequencing depth was roughly uniform across donors, and that assumption may not be true. According to a later genetic analysis, donors in an Asian-associated ancestry cluster had fewer N-insertions in productive TCRs than the approximately 630-donor mean. A later analysis found that HLA-associated TCR beta chains were more clonally expanded and had lower generation probabilities than equally common non-associated chains. Specific HLA alleles were associated with over 15,000 TCR beta sequences at a false discovery rate of 0.05 in a later analysis. In this cohort, only TCR beta chains were sequenced, and detectable features were limited by the absence of alpha or paired-chain data. Strong co-occurrence of HLA alleles, especially DR and DQ, made assigning TCR associations to individual alleles difficult. Some IMGT-functional V segments, including TRBV6-2 and TRBV6-3, could not be distinguished by the 87-base-pair reads and were therefore excluded. Some 16 rarely observed V segments, including chromosome 9 orphons, were excluded from the earlier analysis of 550 to 700 of the donors because counts were too low. In vitro tests confirmed that a few of the cytomegalovirus-associated TCR beta chains recognize cytomegalovirus antigens. An association between a missense DCLRE1C variant and V-gene and J-gene trimming of TCR beta chains was found in a later genetic analysis and replicated in an independent cohort. CMV serostatus was the only immune exposure information available for the cohort. A group of highly shared sequence variants was considered likely to be a technical artifact of the sequencing pipeline. Correlated functional status among segregating V segments might be attributable to linkage disequilibrium, but an unknown experimental factor could not be ruled out.

Receptor libraries were prepared by the immunoSEQ multiplex PCR assay. For the multiplex PCR, a mixture combining 60 forward primers for TCR Vbeta segments and 13 reverse primers for TCR Jbeta segments was used. Amplification of the CDR3 region of rearranged TCR beta genes was performed with a multiplex PCR assay on genomic DNA. The Illumina HiSeq System was used to sequence the amplified TCR beta libraries as 87-base-pair reads. On the study's bioinformatics: In a later analysis, tens of millions of unique TCR beta chains were counted across the 666 repertoires, and roughly 11 million of these chains were shared by at least two donors. To remove PCR and sequencing errors, raw reads were error-corrected and collapsed into unique sequences using a nearest-neighbor algorithm that merged closely related sequences. CDR3 sequences were aligned to IMGT reference sequences to assign V, D and J gene segments. Each retained sequence needed at least a six-nucleotide match to both a V gene segment and a J gene segment. Rearrangements were called productive when the CDR3 lacked stop codons and stayed in frame with V and J; all others were non-productive. Following IMGT convention, CDR3 was defined as the stretch from the second conserved V-encoded cysteine up to the conserved J-encoded phenylalanine. Sequences without an unambiguous match to a single V gene segment were excluded from the earlier analysis of approximately 600 of the donors. In an earlier analysis of some 590 of the donors, a V segment was called functional when productive rearrangements were above 56.7%, and segregating when the standard deviation between donors exceeded 5%. To diagnose cytomegalovirus status from the catalog of TCR beta chain sequences, a statistical classification framework was built. In a later analysis, TCR nucleotide sequences were compared against IMGT/GENE-DB human TR gene sequences so that V and J genes could be assigned. In a later analysis, CDR3 sequences and most-parsimonious VDJ recombination scenarios were assigned using the TCRdist pipeline. In a later analysis, each TCR beta chain was defined by its CDR3 amino acid sequence together with its V-gene family, and reads without a unique V-gene family were excluded. As a way to deal with suspected cross-contamination and a sequencing artifact, a later analysis dropped 450 to 600 nucleotide sequences that were highly shared and had low generation probability. In a later analysis, a clonal expansion index for each public chain was calculated from normalized within-repertoire ranks of inferred template counts. In a later analysis, generation probabilities were computed with a VDJ recombination model fitted to out-of-frame rearrangements, and the resulting probabilities were checked against IGoR. In a later analysis, TCR-TCR, TCR-HLA and TCR-CMV co-occurrence was scored with hypergeometric tests, and a repertoire-size bias correction was applied to TCR pairs. To estimate false discovery rates, a later analysis permuted the HLA or CMV assignments 20 times. In a later analysis, co-occurring TCRs were grouped using DBSCAN, with TCRdist sequence similarity added in when clustering inside HLA-allele-positive subsets. Repertoires with fewer than 30,000 or more than 120,000 public chains, plus five repertoires with anomalous nucleotide sharing, were excluded from co-occurrence clustering. Not all clones reach the TCRdb copy of this immuneACCESS table, which keeps in-frame sequences only. Checked studies attribute under half of the gap to unresolved V genes and leave the rest unexplained. V, J and clone size derive from that table, while D and trimming were established from the DNA sequence. Here the sample has under 200,000 clones; 84% occur a single time. About 2.4% of the sample is taken by the ten largest.

To note about this clone: Its binding antigen is unknown. No qualities accompany the bases; no much larger clone lies one base away.

In total, roughly 670 healthy bone marrow donors made up the cohort. Cohort members were all nominally healthy when sampled, although unrecorded immune exposures were likely present. The donor tested CMV seropositive, placing the donor among the 250 to 350 seropositive members of the cohort. Every donor gave a peripheral blood sample, and the peripheral blood mononuclear cells from that sample were used for TCR beta sequencing. The Qiagen DNeasy Blood Extraction Kit was used to extract genomic DNA from the blood cell samples. There are 15 amino acids in the CDR3, from cysteine to phenylalanine inclusive. Only the CDR3 portion is preserved as DNA: 45 bases, with reading frame beginning at the first base. V trim: 8 bases; J trim: 4 bases; unmatched bases: 13. CDR1 is given as SNHLY and CDR2 as FYNNEI, both from the germline V gene.

This clonotype was obtained from a woman between 45 and 65 years old in good health and CMV-seropositive. The rearranged chain carries TRBV2 and TRBJ2-7; the junction holds 8 bases that match TRBD1. Sample: PBMCs. The DNA sequence is TGTGCCAGCTCGAGGATGGGGCAGGGGGCTTACGAGCAGTACTTC. Translation gives CASSRMGQGAYEQYF. The entire variable domain, with the stretches around the CDR3 drawn from the reference TRBV2 and TRBJ2-7 proteins, is EPEVTQTPSHQVTQMGQEVILRCVPISNHLYFYWYRQILGQKVEFLVSFYNNEISEKSEIFDDQFSVERPDGSNFTLKIRSTKLEDSAMYFCASSRMGQGAYEQYFGPGTRLTVT.